The 4 T cell receptor beta chains reported below all come from one sample, sequenced in a study of T-cell reconstitution after alpha-beta-depleted transplantation in children. Preparation of the TCRbeta library was carried out with unique molecular identifiers. TCRdb re-analysed the PCR reads in MiXCR, keeping a single row per CDR3 protein. The table includes approximately 500,000 distinct CDR3 sequences, over 9.5% detected once. The sequencing used PBMCs, collected before TCRalphabeta/CD19-depleted stem cell transplant. All receptors derive from a child between 2 and 9 years old with inherited bone marrow failure, due to receive a stem cell transplant.

In this sample, this clonotype turned up a few times. This chain joins TRBV20-1 and TRBJ2-5, with D unclear. Germline CDR1 and CDR2: DFQATT and SNEGSKA (reference sequence). Trimming left V 0 bases short and J 4 bases short, with 12 bases between. The CDR3 sequence is 14 residues long. In nucleotides, the CDR3 is TGCAGTGCTAGAGAGCCCAGACACCGAGAGACCCAGTACTTC. This translates into CSAREPRHRETQYF.

There are a few counts of this clonotype. The V call is TRBV7-2, the J call TRBJ2-1; D may be TRBD1 or TRBD2 (5 bases each). The CDR3 has 13 amino acids. With 3 bases removed from V and 10 bases from J, the gap between germline ends came to 13 bases. Germline-derived CDR1 and CDR2 are SGHTA and FQGNSA. The CDR3 loop is CASSLVGTGEQFF. The CDR3 region has the DNA TGTGCCAGCAGCTTGGTTGGGACGGGGGAGCAGTTCTTC. Supplemented by reference TRBV7-2 and TRBJ2-1, the full variable domain reads GAGVSQSPSNKVTEKGKDVELRCDPISGHTALYWYRQSLGQGLEFLIYFQGNSAPDKSGLPSDRFSAERTGGSVSTLTIQRTQQEDSAVYLCASSLVGTGEQFFGPGTRLTVL.

At least ten counts were recorded for this clonotype. The chain links TRBV10-3 to TRBJ2-7; 7 positions match TRBD2. This CDR3 is built from 13 residues. Losses at the gene ends were 8 bases for V and 0 bases for J; bases not matched to a gene: 4. From germline, CDR1 is ENHRY and CDR2 SYGVKD. CDR3 bases: TGTGCCATCGGATTAGCGGGCTCCTACGAGCAGTACTTC. Translating gives CAIGLAGSYEQYF.

This clonotype was counted at least ten times. The chain is built from TRBV2 and TRBJ1-4; D is undetermined. The CDR3 extends over 14 amino acids. Deletions cut 2 bases from V and 2 bases from J, with 6 bases between. CDR1 SNHLY and CDR2 FYNNEI come from the germline V gene. The CDR3: CASSEPRTNEKLFF. As DNA, the CDR3 is TGTGCCAGCAGTGAACCCCGCACTAATGAAAAACTGTTTTTT.